The entry below gives a single T cell receptor beta chain sequence along with its context. The primer mix had 60 Vbeta and 13 Jbeta primers. The data were produced by immunoSEQ multiplex PCR, yet TCRdb's version contains in-frame clones alone and is incomplete. Of about 110,000 clones detected, over 75% appear once; the ten largest clones hold roughly 3.6%. This sample is part of a study of cytomegalovirus exposure and HLA in healthy donors. Per germline, CDR1 LNHDA and CDR2 SQIVND (reference sequence). Deletions cut 7 bases from V and 4 bases from J, with 14 bases between. The CDR3 is made up of 14 amino acids.

The TCR comes from a man in his 60s in good health and CMV-seronegative. Sequenced material: PBMCs. V gene TRBV19 combines with J gene TRBJ1-5; tentatively, D is TRBD1 (6 bases). The CDR3 region is CASMFRGGNQPQHF. The CDR3, as DNA: TGTGCCAGTATGTTCAGGGGCGGGAATCAGCCCCAGCATTTT.